The T cell receptor beta chain described here comes from a study of blood T cell repertoires in COVID-19. The authors' processing: How many nucleated cells were present was estimated from reference gene primer amplification. Produced via immunoSEQ multiplex PCR; TCRdb's table is partial and in-frame only. That table supplies the V and J calls and clone size; D and trimming were determined from the DNA. The sample contains about 250,000 clones, approximately 90% of which appear only once. A single count supports this clone. Germline V gives CDR1 KGHSH, CDR2 LQKENI. V shed 2 bases and J 5 bases; nucleotides not matched to a gene: 6. This CDR3 spans 14 amino acids.

The rearrangement links TRBV18 to TRBJ2-7, with 7 bases aligning to TRBD1. The TCR was taken from a woman in her forties who had recovered from COVID-19. Specimen: peripheral blood. Here the CDR3 DNA reads TGTGCCAGCTCACCAAAGGGACAGACCCACGAGCAGTACTTC. The encoded protein is CASSPKGQTHEQYF.